This T cell receptor beta chain stems from a study of molecular identifiers for immune sequencing clone quantification. Study results and limitations: Beyond 20 RNA copies, clones held over 99% of effector molecules, compared with under 1% in naive cells.

This clonotype appeared many times. Its antigen is unknown. One entry per CDR3 protein, called by TCRdb with MiXCR from the PCR reads. This table holds about 300,000 distinct CDR3 sequences, about a fifth found once. This CDR3 spans 17 amino acids. The germline CDR1 and CDR2 sequences are SEHNR and FQNEAQ (reference sequence). V shed 3 bases and J 2 bases; nucleotides not matched to a gene: 7. The chain links TRBV7-9 to TRBJ2-6, with 7 nucleotides matching TRBD1. The sequenced sample consisted of naive CD8+ T cells from blood, with Jurkat cell RNA spiked in. Subset here: FACS-sorted CD8+CD4-CCR7+CD45RA+ naive T cells. This sequence was found in a human donor in good health. Some libraries in this study had Jurkat cell RNA spiked in. The CDR3: CASSFLDRLPGANVLTF. The CDR3 DNA follows: TGTGCCAGCAGCTTCTTGGACAGGCTCCCTGGGGCCAACGTCCTGACTTTC.